Listed below are T cell receptor beta chains from one sample, sequenced in a study of early T cells in non-severe SARS-CoV-2 infection. MiXCR was run by TCRdb on the 5' RACE reads, yielding one entry per CDR3 protein. Of roughly 93,000 distinct CDR3 sequences in the sample, roughly 11% were seen once. Sequenced input: whole blood. The source of these receptors is an adult who was a healthcare worker with PCR-confirmed SARS-CoV-2 infection or an uninfected control (not recorded which). The CDR3 runs from the conserved cysteine through the conserved F or W. D genes are given only for firm matches. Size is stated for part of the rows, as once, few or many counts, or as a class when the clone is expanded.

clone_size	v_call	d_call	j_call	cdr3_nt	cdr3_aa
many	TRBV11-2	.	TRBJ1-1	TGTGCCAGCAGCTTAGGCTATAACACTGAAGCTTTCTTT	CASSLGYNTEAFF
many	TRBV4-1	.	TRBJ2-3	TGCGCCAGCAGCCGGGACCAAAGTATAGATACGCAGTATTTT	CASSRDQSIDTQYF
many	TRBV6-1	.	TRBJ1-6	TGTGCCAGCAGTGGCCTTGGGTCCTATAATTCACCCCTCCACTTT	CASSGLGSYNSPLHF
.	TRBV2	.	TRBJ2-2	TGTGCCAGCAGTGAGAACAGGGAAATCGGGGAGCTGTTTTTT	CASSENREIGELFF
few	TRBV10-2	.	TRBJ2-2	TGCGCCAGCAGTGAATATCCCACCGGGGAGCTGTTTTTT	CASSEYPTGELFF
many	TRBV27	.	TRBJ2-4	TGTGCCAGCAGTCCACGACAGGCGGTAGCCAAAAACATTCAGTACTTC	CASSPRQAVAKNIQYF
.	TRBV5-1	.	TRBJ2-1	TGCGCCAGCAGCTTCCCCGGCGGGGTTGGCAATGAGCAGTTCTTC	CASSFPGGVGNEQFF
few	TRBV9	.	TRBJ1-2	TGTGCCAGCAGCGTAGCTTCACAGGCCGCCAACTATGGCTACACCTTC	CASSVASQAANYGYTF
many	TRBV7-9	TRBD2	TRBJ2-1	TGTGCCAGCAGCTTCCTAGCGGGAGCTACCAATGAGCAGTTCTTC	CASSFLAGATNEQFF
.	TRBV7-3	.	TRBJ1-1	TGTGCCAGCAGCGCCCAACAGGGTAACACTGAAGTTTTCTTT	CASSAQQGNTEVFF
few	TRBV7-3	.	TRBJ2-6	TGTGCCAGCAGCTTAGTGGGGACTGGGGCCAACGTCCTGACTTTC	CASSLVGTGANVLTF
.	TRBV7-3	.	TRBJ2-6	TGTGCCAGCAGACCTGGGACTGGGGCCAACGTCCTGACTTTC	CASRPGTGANVLTF
many	TRBV6-5	TRBD1	TRBJ1-2	TGTGCCAGCAGTTACCGGGGACAGACCTATGGCTACACCTTC	CASSYRGQTYGYTF
few	TRBV2	TRBD1	TRBJ1-1	TGTGCCAGCAGTGGACAGGGAAACACTGAAGCTTTCTTT	CASSGQGNTEAFF
.	TRBV29-1	.	TRBJ2-2	TGCAGCGTTGAAAAGTTGGGGACCGGGGAGCTGTTTTTT	CSVEKLGTGELFF
many	TRBV3-1	.	TRBJ2-1	TGTGCCAGCAGCCAAGCGGGGGGCGACGATGAGCAGTTCTTC	CASSQAGGDDEQFF
many	TRBV6-1	.	TRBJ2-2	TGTGCCAGCAGTGAAACAGCAACCGGGGAGCTGTTTTTT	CASSETATGELFF
many	TRBV14	TRBD1	TRBJ1-2	TGTGCCAGCAGCCAATGGGCGGGACAGGGACTATCAGACACCTTC	CASSQWAGQGLSDTF
few	TRBV6-2/TRBV6-3	TRBD2	TRBJ2-3	TGTGCCAGCACAACCATGGCGGGAGAGCGAGCAGATACGCAGTATTTT	CASTTMAGERADTQYF
many	TRBV2	TRBD1	TRBJ1-1	TGTGCCAGCAGTGATAGGGACAGGGGGAGAAACACTGAAGCTTTCTTT	CASSDRDRGRNTEAFF
few	TRBV10-2	.	TRBJ2-7	TGCGCCAGCAGTGAGGGCTCAACCTACGAGCAGTACTTC	CASSEGSTYEQYF
few	TRBV28	.	TRBJ2-2	TGTGCCAGCAGTGGCCAGGTACCCGGGGAGCTGTTTTTT	CASSGQVPGELFF
few	TRBV28	.	TRBJ1-1	TGTGCCAGCAGTTTAGCTACTGAAGCTTTCTTT	CASSLATEAFF
few	TRBV6-1	.	TRBJ2-7	TGTGCCAGCAGAGTCCTACAGGGCTACGAGCAGTACTTC	CASRVLQGYEQYF
few	TRBV4-1	TRBD2	TRBJ2-3	TGCGCCAGCAGCCAAGATATTAGCGGGGGGGGTGTCCGCACAGATACGCAGTATTTT	CASSQDISGGGVRTDTQYF
few	TRBV2	TRBD1	TRBJ2-5	TGTGCCAGCAGTAGGGACAGAACACAAGAGACCCAGTACTTC	CASSRDRTQETQYF
many	TRBV20-1	.	TRBJ2-1	TGCAGTGCTAGGGGCCTGCGCTCCTACAATGAGCAGTTCTTC	CSARGLRSYNEQFF
many	TRBV6-1	TRBD2	TRBJ2-1	TGTGCCAGCAGTGAATTTCTGGCGGGGGGGCACAGGGAGCAGTTCTTC	CASSEFLAGGHREQFF
few	TRBV28	.	TRBJ2-3	TGTGCCAGCAGTTTAAAGCCCCGGGGATATACGCAGTATTTT	CASSLKPRGYTQYF
.	TRBV20-1	.	TRBJ1-1	TGCAGTGAAGGTGGGCAGTCCACTGAAGCTTTCTTT	CSEGGQSTEAFF
.	TRBV20-1	TRBD2	TRBJ2-7	TGCAGTGCTAGAGCACTAGCGGGAGGGCCGGGGGAGCAGTACTTC	CSARALAGGPGEQYF
.	TRBV20-1	TRBD2	TRBJ2-5	TGCAGTGCTAGGATGGACCAAGGGACTAGCGGGAGGGAGACCCAGTACTTC	CSARMDQGTSGRETQYF
.	TRBV12-3/TRBV12-4	TRBD1	TRBJ2-2	TGTGCCAGCAGTTCCCAGGGGGTTCTTGACACCGGGGAGCTGTTTTTT	CASSSQGVLDTGELFF
many	TRBV29-1	TRBD1	TRBJ2-3	TGCAGCGTTGAGACAGGGTCCCCAGATACGCAGTATTTT	CSVETGSPDTQYF
few	TRBV7-6	.	TRBJ2-1	TGTGCCAGCAGCTTAGAGGGCCACGATTCCTACAATGAGCAGTTCTTC	CASSLEGHDSYNEQFF
few	TRBV4-2	.	TRBJ1-1	TGTGCCAGCAGCCATAGGGGGAACACTGAAGCTTTCTTT	CASSHRGNTEAFF
.	TRBV6-1	.	TRBJ2-7	TGTGCCAGCAGGAGAGATTCCTACGAGCAGTACTTC	CASRRDSYEQYF
few	TRBV7-3	TRBD1	TRBJ1-2	TGTGCCAGCAGCCGATACCCGGGACAGGGGTGGAATGGCTACACCTTC	CASSRYPGQGWNGYTF
.	TRBV12-3/TRBV12-4	.	TRBJ2-3	TGTGCCAGCAGTACCCGCAGGTCGCTGGATACGCAGTATTTT	CASSTRRSLDTQYF
few	TRBV10-2	TRBD1	TRBJ1-2	TGCGCCAGCAGAGGACAGGGAGTGGGGGGCTACACCTTC	CASRGQGVGGYTF
.	TRBV15	TRBD2	TRBJ2-3	TGTGTCACCAGCAGAGACCCATGGACTAGCGGGACGACAGATACGCAGTATTTT	CVTSRDPWTSGTTDTQYF
few	TRBV6-1	.	TRBJ2-2	TGTGCCAGCAGTCTGGGACATAGTGACACCGGGGAGCTGTTTTTT	CASSLGHSDTGELFF
.	TRBV29-1	.	TRBJ1-3	TGCAGCGTCCTAGAACGCTCTGGAAACACCATATATTTT	CSVLERSGNTIYF
many	TRBV2	TRBD2	TRBJ2-3	TGTGCCAGCACCCGGCGACTAGCGCTCCTAAGGGATACGCAGTATTTT	CASTRRLALLRDTQYF
few	TRBV20-1	TRBD1	TRBJ2-3	TGCAGTGCCGCGAATCCGGGACAGGGGGTTGCAGATACGCAGTATTTT	CSAANPGQGVADTQYF
few	TRBV4-1	TRBD1	TRBJ1-1	TGCGCCAGCAGCCACGCACCGGGACAGACGATGAACACTGAAGCTTTCTTT	CASSHAPGQTMNTEAFF
.	TRBV28	.	TRBJ1-1	TGTGCCAGCTCCCCGACAGCCCCGGGTCCGCGTTTT	CASSPTAPGPRF
many	TRBV20-1	.	TRBJ1-1	TGCAGTGCTAGAGACACGGACGAAGCTTTCTTT	CSARDTDEAFF
.	TRBV5-4	.	TRBJ1-1	TGTGCCAGCAGCTTGCCGTGGGAGGGAGGTGAAGCTTTCTTT	CASSLPWEGGEAFF